This TCR beta chain comes out of a study of T-cell memory formation after mild COVID-19. Study-wide results and limits: Clones that contracted clustered mainly in CM and EM if CD4+ and in EMRA if CD8+. A second wave expanding day 15 to 37 was CD4+-biased; contracting clones were balanced. Pre-infection memory held some responding clones, suggesting pre-existing cross-reactive T cells responded.

This clonotype was seen only a few times. What it binds is unknown. TCRdb reanalysed the 5' RACE reads using MiXCR and keeps one entry per CDR3 protein. The sample carries 250,000 to 350,000 distinct CDR3 sequences, approximately 19% recorded once. Trimming shortened V by 3 bases and J by 11 bases, and 16 bases separated the two germline ends. This CDR3 contains 13 residues. Specimen: PBMCs or a T cell subset sorted from them (not recorded which). V is TRBV12-3 or TRBV12-4 and J is TRBJ1-1; possibly TRBD1 for D (6 bases). The receptor comes from a man aged 18-30 years who had mild COVID-19 (a few samples of this study predate the infection). Cell type and time point are not known. CDR3 sequence reads: CASSLGRGQMAFF. In DNA, the CDR3 is TGTGCCAGCAGTTTGGGCAGGGGACAAATGGCTTTCTTT.